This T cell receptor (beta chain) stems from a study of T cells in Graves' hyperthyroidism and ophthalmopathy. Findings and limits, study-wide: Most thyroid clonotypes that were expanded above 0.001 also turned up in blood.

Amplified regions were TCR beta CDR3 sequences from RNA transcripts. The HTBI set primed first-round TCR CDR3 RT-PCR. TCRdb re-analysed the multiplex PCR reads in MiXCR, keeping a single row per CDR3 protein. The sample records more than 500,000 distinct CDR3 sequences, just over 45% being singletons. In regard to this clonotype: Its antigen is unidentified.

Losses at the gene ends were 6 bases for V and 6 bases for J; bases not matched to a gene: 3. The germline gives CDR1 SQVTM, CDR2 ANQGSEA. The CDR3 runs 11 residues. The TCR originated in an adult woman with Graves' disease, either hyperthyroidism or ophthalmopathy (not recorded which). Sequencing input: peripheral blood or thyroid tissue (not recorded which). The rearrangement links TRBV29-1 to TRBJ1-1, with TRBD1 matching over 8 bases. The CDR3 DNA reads TGCAGCGTCACACAGGGGGCTGAAGCTTTCTTT. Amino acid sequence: CSVTQGAEAFF.